This TCR beta chain was retrieved from a study of T cells in women clearing cervical HPV infection. Concerning this clone: The CDR3 end is not reached by the read, which stops 3 residues before it; the germline J gene fills it in.

The V end was cut by 2 bases, the J end by 1 base, with 7 bases between. The V gene's germline CDR1 is DFQATT and CDR2 SNEGSKA (reference sequence). The CDR3 contains 13 residues. Clones were sequenced by immunoSEQ multiplex PCR, and TCRdb holds only the in-frame ones, with some missing. This table lists some 28,000 clones. This clonotype was obtained from a woman between 18 and 70 years old with a cervical HPV16 infection that either progressed to CIN3+ or cleared (not recorded which). The chain recombines TRBV20-1 with TRBJ2-3; a weak D match, TRBD2 (5 bases). Material: blood buffy coat. The part of the CDR3 DNA that was read is TGCAGTGCTAGAATCGGGGGCACAGATACG. Protein product: CSARIGGTDT. The full CDR3 is CSARIGGTDTQYF.